This T cell receptor (beta chain) was found in a study of cytomegalovirus exposure and HLA in healthy donors. As to this clone: Its antigen is unknown.

13 Jbeta primers and 60 Vbeta primers were used for the PCR. Original processing methods: As a later analysis found, there were tens of millions of unique TCR beta chains, of which some 9.9 million were shared. TCRdb's table, derived via immunoSEQ multiplex PCR, lists solely in-frame clones and lacks some. V and J calls and clone size are copied from that table; D and trimming were computed from the DNA. The table includes roughly 50,000 clones, 82% detected once. Study outcomes and limitations: Reportedly, TCR beta sequences accurately predicted HLA-A and HLA-B alleles in most subjects. Overall, about 160 TCR beta chains were annotated as cytomegalovirus-associated. In a later analysis, HLA-associated TCR beta chains were more clonally expanded than equally common others.

The CDR3 is 14 residues long. V dropped 1 base and J dropped 1; count of bases not matched to a gene: 1. The germline V gene encodes CDR1 SGHRS and CDR2 YFSETQ. The chain uses TRBV5-1 and TRBJ1-1; 7 positions agree with TRBD1. The origin of this receptor is a woman aged 18 to 35 in good health and CMV-seronegative. Sequencing was performed on PBMCs. The CDR3 DNA follows: TGCGCCAGCAGCTTGAGACAGGGGAACACTGAAGCTTTCTTT. This gives the protein CASSLRQGNTEAFF.